This T cell receptor (beta chain) was sequenced in a study of beta chain features in type 1 diabetes. General observations from the study: Sequencing of cDNA might inflate the share of cells that strongly express TCR.

Since all of the isolated RNA was reverse transcribed, expressed TCRB transcripts were what got sequenced. Samples of naive, central memory and regulatory T cells yielded a mean of around 3.5 million reads. Method: immunoSEQ multiplex PCR; TCRdb's copy keeps in-frame clones and lacks some. The profile shows just over 600,000 clones, around 15% of them singletons. A remark on this clone: The antigen is undetermined.

V lost 3 bases and J 2 bases, leaving 4 bases between the germline ends. Germline assignment: CDR1 KGHSH and CDR2 LQKENI. This CDR3 comprises 12 residues. It was via CD45RO/CCR7/CD25/CD127/CD95/CD27 that CD4+ naive, central memory, regulatory and stem cell-like memory cells were sorted. What was sequenced was naive CD4+ T cells from blood. The source of this sequence is a man aged 18 to 35 in good health. The chain couples TRBV18 to TRBJ2-5; no clear D. The CDR3 protein is CASSPTQETQYF. In nucleotides, the CDR3 is TGTGCCAGCTCACCCACTCAAGAGACCCAGTACTTC.